This T cell receptor beta chain was profiled in a study of CD4 T cells in relation to SARS-CoV-2 and coronaviruses. The CDR3 loop spans 16 amino acids. V dropped 8 bases and J dropped 5; count of bases not matched to a gene: 8. Germline V gene sequence: CDR1 SNHLY, CDR2 FYNNEI. Relative to its sample, this clone is medium-sized (0.01 to 0.1%). The unexposed donors gave CD4+ T cells in 2011-2018, prior to COVID-19. Cryopreserved PBMCs were CD4-enriched, then split into naive and memory cells. Clones were sequenced by immunoSEQ multiplex PCR, and TCRdb holds only the in-frame ones, with some missing. Of about 59,000 clones listed, around 86% are singletons.

The chain joins TRBV2 to TRBJ2-5; 16 nucleotides line up with TRBD2. This receptor was taken from a human donor in good health. The specimen sequenced was memory CD4+ T cells from PBMCs. In DNA form, the CDR3 reads TGTGCCAGCTCGACGGGACTAGCGGGAGGGAGGGAGACCCAGTACTTC. It codes for CASSTGLAGGRETQYF.